This TCR beta chain stems from a study of memory CD4+ T cells and cytomegalovirus serostatus. At the level of the study: Healthy Belgian adult donors included nine or ten CMV-positive and about two dozen CMV-negative people.

Single viable CD3+CD4+CD8-CD45RO+ cells were sorted as the memory CD4+ T cells. Serum IgG to CMV pp150, pp28, p38 and p52 defined serostatus. Assay used: immunoSEQ multiplex PCR; TCRdb lists only in-frame clones, some missing. The table records around 54,000 clones, around 78% of them present only once. This clone showed up just a few times. CDR3 length: 14 amino acids. Trimming cost V 8 bases and J 0 bases; bases outside gene matches: 6. The germline gives CDR1 SEHNR, CDR2 FQNEAQ (reference sequence). The J gene is TRBJ1-1, the V gene TRBV7-9, with 7 positions matching TRBD1. The source is an adult in good health and CMV-seronegative. Sequenced input: memory CD4+ T cells from blood. CDR3 coding DNA: TGTGCCAGCGAGTGGGACAGCATGAACACTGAAGCTTTCTTT. Translating it yields CASEWDSMNTEAFF.